Given below is one TCR beta chain in context. Its antigen is currently unknown. The CDR3 sequence is 15 residues long. Between the trimmed V and J ends, which lost 8 bases and 1 base, there was a span of 15 bases. The germline gives CDR1 SGHTA, CDR2 FQGNSA. Treatment denoted: oral pan-JAK inhibitor, 5-10 mg twice daily. After isolation, RNA underwent reverse transcription to generate cDNA as the sequencing template. Assay: immunoSEQ multiplex PCR; the TCRdb copy retains only in-frame clones and omits some. The repertoire includes about 90,000 clones, about 40% of them detected once, and less than 20% sits in the top ten. The sample belongs to a study of CD8+ T cells in alopecia areata. At the level of the study: Scoring of treated patients' severity used the percentage of affected scalp area. Study-wide points: Tofacitinib significantly decreased scalp clonality and expanded CD8+ clones among top 100. Only one nonresponder was present, which leaves the link between baseline CD8+ expansion and response uncertain.

Sequencing used CD8+ T cells sorted from blood, obtained at week 24, from a patient treated with tofacitinib. V is TRBV7-2 and J is TRBJ1-5; D gene uncertain. The sequence derives from a human donor with alopecia areata. The CDR3 here is CASEEGSGSNQPQHF. CDR3 in DNA: TGTGCCAGCGAAGAAGGGAGTGGAAGCAATCAGCCCCAGCATTTT.